This TCR beta chain derives from a study of cytomegalovirus exposure and HLA in healthy donors. This clone was seen a handful of times. PCR primers comprised 60 Vbeta and 13 Jbeta primers. Sequencing used immunoSEQ multiplex PCR; TCRdb keeps in-frame clones, though not all of them. Of around 130,000 clones in the sample, just over 65% were seen once. The CDR3 is made up of 13 amino acids. CDR1 is MGHDK and CDR2 is SYGVNS in the germline V gene. V gave up 4 bases and J gave up 7 bases, with 8 bases separating them. Specimen: PBMCs. The sequence came from an older woman in good health and CMV-seronegative. This chain joins TRBV25-1 and TRBJ1-6; D ambiguous. The CDR3 DNA is TGTGCCAGCAGTGGCTCCGGGAATTCACCCCTCCACTTT. It is translated as CASSGSGNSPLHF.